The 14 T cell receptor beta chains listed next were all sequenced from one sample in a study of Ad26.COV2.S vaccination and SARS-CoV-2 variants. The repertoire was sequenced with immunoSEQ multiplex PCR; TCRdb's copy has only in-frame clones and lacks some. The sample lists roughly 500,000 clones, about 88% seen once, with about 2.5% in the top ten. The treatment denotes: some 19 received Ad26.COV2.S at low or high dose, single or two shots; about five received placebo; per-sample allocation not given. Samples came from day 63 after the first vaccine or placebo injection. The specimen was peripheral blood, collected in a trial of Ad26.COV2.S vaccine versus placebo. All receptors derive from a person between 18 and 60 years old who received the Ad26.COV2.S COVID-19 vaccine or a placebo.

The chain combines TRBV5-5 with TRBJ1-1, with TRBD1 as a possible D gene (6 bases). The CDR3 is made up of 14 amino acids. Trimming cost V 6 bases and J 0 bases, with 12 bases left between them. CDR1 SGHKS and CDR2 YYEKEE come from the germline V gene (reference sequence). DNA of the CDR3: TGTGCCAGCAACGGCGGGACACTGAACACTGAAGCTTTCTTT. Amino acids: CASNGGTLNTEAFF.

The V gene is TRBV7-9, the J gene TRBJ2-3; D ambiguous. Trimming shortened V by 1 base and J by 4 bases, and 6 bases separated the two germline ends. The CDR3 contains 13 residues. Germline V gives CDR1 SEHNR, CDR2 FQNEAQ (reference sequence). DNA of the CDR3: TGTGCCAGCAGCTTAGTAGGAGCAGATACGCAGTATTTT. This translates into CASSLVGADTQYF.

The chain is built from TRBV7-9 and TRBJ2-7, with a weak D call TRBD1 (5 bases). This CDR3 contains 12 residues. Germline values: CDR1 SEHNR, CDR2 FQNEAQ (reference sequence). V was shortened by 5 bases and J by 5 bases, with 10 bases between the two germline ends. The CDR3 region has the DNA TGTGCCAGCAGCACGCAGGGAAACGAGCAGTACTTC. The encoded protein is CASSTQGNEQYF. The complete variable domain, with remaining parts taken from reference TRBV7-9 and TRBJ2-7, reads DTGVSQNPRHKITKRGQNVTFRCDPISEHNRLYWYRQTLGQGPEFLTYFQNEAQLEKSRLLSDRFSAERPKGSFSTLEIQRTEQGDSAMYLCASSTQGNEQYFGPGTRLTVT.

This clone showed up just a few times. V and J are TRBV4-2 and TRBJ2-7, with D tentatively TRBD1 or TRBD2 (5 bases each). Germline V lookup: CDR1 LGHNA, CDR2 YNFKEQ. The V and J ends lost 4 bases and 3 bases respectively, with 25 bases between them. The CDR3 has 18 amino acids. CDR3 amino acids: CASSPQPERSSGGYEQYF. DNA of the CDR3: TGTGCCAGCAGCCCCCAGCCAGAAAGGTCGTCTGGGGGCTACGAGCAGTACTTC.

This clone has ten or more counts. CDR3 residues: CASSYIPGANTGELFF. The CDR3 bases are TGTGCCAGCAGTTATATTCCAGGGGCTAACACCGGGGAGCTGTTTTTT. The chain recombines TRBV6-5 with TRBJ2-2; tentatively, D is TRBD1 (6 bases). CDR1 is MNHEY, CDR2 SVGAGI, per germline. This CDR3 spans 16 amino acids. The V and J ends lost 3 bases and 2 bases respectively, with 13 bases between them.

The chain carries TRBV2 and TRBJ1-5, with 9 bases matching TRBD1. Germline V gives CDR1 SNHLY, CDR2 FYNNEI. J gave up 7 bases and V 8 bases, and 9 bases lay outside the gene matches. The CDR3 is 14 residues long. The CDR3 loop reads CASSDRGEGQPQHF. DNA of the CDR3: TGTGCCAGCTCCGACAGGGGGGAAGGACAGCCCCAGCATTTT.

The J gene is TRBJ2-7, the V gene TRBV7-2, with 9 bases identical to TRBD1. V shed 4 bases and J 4 bases; nucleotides not matched to a gene: 8. Germline V gene sequence: CDR1 SGHTA, CDR2 FQGNSA. CDR3 size: 15 residues. In DNA, the CDR3 is TGTGCCAGCAGCTCTAGGACAGGGGAGATATACGAGCAGTACTTC. This gives the protein CASSSRTGEIYEQYF. Complete variable domain (other parts from reference TRBV7-2 and TRBJ2-7): GAGVSQSPSNKVTEKGKDVELRCDPISGHTALYWYRQSLGQGLEFLIYFQGNSAPDKSGLPSDRFSAERTGGSVSTLTIQRTQQEDSAVYLCASSSRTGEIYEQYFGPGTRLTVT.

The rearrangement links TRBV19 to TRBJ2-3, with D perhaps matching TRBD2 (6 bases). CDR1 and CDR2 (germline): LNHDA, SQIVND (reference sequence). CDR3 length equals 16 residues. Trimming took off 1 base at V and 4 bases at J, with 15 bases between the two ends. CDR3 sequence (DNA): TGTGCCAGTAGTATAGGGTCCGGAGGGAGCCCAGATACGCAGTATTTT. Its translation: CASSIGSGGSPDTQYF.

In regard to this clone: Other nucleotide sequences from this sample produce the same CDR3. The chain is built from TRBV7-9 and TRBJ1-1, with D tentatively TRBD1 (5 bases). CDR3 length equals 15 residues. CDR1 is SEHNR and CDR2 is FQNEAQ in the germline V gene (reference sequence). V was shortened by 1 base and J by 1 base, with 10 bases between the two germline ends. CDR3 in DNA: TGTGCCAGCAGCTTAGGAGGGGATCCGAACACTGAAGCTTTCTTT. Its translation: CASSLGGDPNTEAFF. Together with reference TRBV7-9 and TRBJ1-1, the CDR3 gives the full variable domain: DTGVSQNPRHKITKRGQNVTFRCDPISEHNRLYWYRQTLGQGPEFLTYFQNEAQLEKSRLLSDRFSAERPKGSFSTLEIQRTEQGDSAMYLCASSLGGDPNTEAFFGQGTRLTVV.

The chain is built from TRBV5-6 and TRBJ1-2; D is unresolved. CDR3 length: 12 amino acids. The ends were cut back, 4 bases at V and 0 bases at J, with 4 bases in the middle. CDR1 and CDR2 (germline): SGHDT, YYEEEE. The CDR3 region is CASSQTNYGYTF. The CDR3 region has the DNA TGTGCCAGCAGCCAAACTAACTATGGCTACACCTTC.

The chain carries TRBV19 and TRBJ2-3, with TRBD1 as a possible D gene (7 bases). CDR3 length equals 14 residues. The V gene's germline CDR1 is LNHDA and CDR2 SQIVND (reference sequence). V dropped 9 bases and J dropped 4 bases, with 17 bases sitting between them. CDR3 sequence: CASDRGGGPDTQYF. In DNA, the CDR3 is TGTGCCAGCGATCGTGGAGGGGGCCCAGATACGCAGTATTTT.

The rearrangement links TRBV3-1 (or the pseudogene TRBV3-2) to TRBJ1-1; D remains ambiguous. Trimming left V 5 bases short and J 4 bases short, with 14 bases between. CDR3 length: 14 amino acids. The V gene's germline CDR1 is LGHDT and CDR2 YNNKEL (reference sequence). The CDR3: CASSSEPLGTEAFF. CDR3 nucleotides: TGTGCCAGCAGCTCGGAGCCTTTGGGCACTGAAGCTTTCTTT.

The chain recombines TRBV6-5 with TRBJ2-7, with D possibly matching TRBD1 (6 bases). From germline, CDR1 is MNHEY and CDR2 SVGAGI. CDR3 length: 16 residues. V dropped 0 bases and J dropped 5 bases, with 17 bases sitting between them. The CDR3 DNA follows: TGTGCCAGCAGTTACTCGACTGGCCAGGGGTCTAACGAGCAGTACTTC. This sequence encodes CASSYSTGQGSNEQYF.

The rearrangement uses TRBV5-4 and TRBJ1-1, with D possibly matching TRBD1 (5 bases). V lost 4 bases, J lost 11 bases, and 21 bases lay in between. Looked up from germline, CDR1 is SGHNT and CDR2 is YYREEE (reference sequence). CDR3 size: 14 residues. CDR3 residues: CASSDPRDPSVAFF. CDR3 in DNA: TGTGCCAGCAGCGACCCCCGGGACCCCTCCGTCGCTTTCTTT.